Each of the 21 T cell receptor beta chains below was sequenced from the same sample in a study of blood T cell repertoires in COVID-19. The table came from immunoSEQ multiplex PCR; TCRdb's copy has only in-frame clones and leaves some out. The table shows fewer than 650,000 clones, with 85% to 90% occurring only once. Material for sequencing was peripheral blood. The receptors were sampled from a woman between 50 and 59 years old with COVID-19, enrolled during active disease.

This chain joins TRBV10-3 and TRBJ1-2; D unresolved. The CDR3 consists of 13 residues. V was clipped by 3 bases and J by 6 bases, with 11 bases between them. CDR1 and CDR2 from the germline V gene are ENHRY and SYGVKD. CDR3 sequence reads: CAISEAQEDGYTF. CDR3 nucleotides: TGTGCCATCAGTGAAGCGCAAGAGGATGGCTACACCTTC.

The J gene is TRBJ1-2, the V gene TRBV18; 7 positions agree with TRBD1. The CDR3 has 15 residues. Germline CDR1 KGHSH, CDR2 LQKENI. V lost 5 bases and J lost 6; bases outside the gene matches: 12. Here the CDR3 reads CASSGGGRDSDGYTF. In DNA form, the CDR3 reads TGTGCCAGCTCAGGGGGAGGTAGGGACAGCGATGGCTACACCTTC.

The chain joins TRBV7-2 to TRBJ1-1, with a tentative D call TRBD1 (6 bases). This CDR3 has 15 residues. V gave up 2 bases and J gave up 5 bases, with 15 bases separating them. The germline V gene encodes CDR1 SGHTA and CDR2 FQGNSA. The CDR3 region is CASSLSPTGRTEAFF. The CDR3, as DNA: TGTGCCAGCAGCTTATCTCCGACAGGACGTACTGAAGCTTTCTTT. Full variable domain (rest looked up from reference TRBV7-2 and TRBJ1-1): GAGVSQSPSNKVTEKGKDVELRCDPISGHTALYWYRQSLGQGLEFLIYFQGNSAPDKSGLPSDRFSAERTGGSVSTLTIQRTQQEDSAVYLCASSLSPTGRTEAFFGQGTRLTVV.

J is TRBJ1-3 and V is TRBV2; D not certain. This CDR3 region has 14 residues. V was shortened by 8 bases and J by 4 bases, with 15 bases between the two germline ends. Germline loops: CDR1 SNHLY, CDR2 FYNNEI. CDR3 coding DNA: TGTGCCAGCTCTTCGAGGGTGTCAGGAAACACCATATATTTT. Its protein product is CASSSRVSGNTIYF.

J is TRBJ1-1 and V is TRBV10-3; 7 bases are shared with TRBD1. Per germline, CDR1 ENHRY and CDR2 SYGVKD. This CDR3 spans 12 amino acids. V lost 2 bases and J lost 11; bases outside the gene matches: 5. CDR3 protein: CAISEAGTEAFF. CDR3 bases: TGTGCCATCAGTGAGGCCGGGACAGAGGCTTTCTTT.

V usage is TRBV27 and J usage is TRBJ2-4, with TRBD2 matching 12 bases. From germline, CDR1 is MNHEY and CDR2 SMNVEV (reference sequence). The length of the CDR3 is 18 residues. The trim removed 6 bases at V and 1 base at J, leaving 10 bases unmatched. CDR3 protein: CASSRTSGDLSAKNIQYF. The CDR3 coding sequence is TGTGCCAGCAGCCGGACTAGCGGGGACCTCTCCGCCAAAAACATTCAGTACTTC.

The CDR3 spells CASSRNQGAQNIQYF. As DNA, the CDR3 is TGTGCCAGCAGTCGGAACCAGGGGGCGCAGAACATTCAGTACTTC. The chain joins TRBV2 to TRBJ2-4, with 8 nucleotides matching TRBD1. The CDR3 runs 15 residues. The junction had 10 bases not matched to a gene; V was cut back by 5 bases and J by 7 bases. From germline, CDR1 is SNHLY and CDR2 FYNNEI.

The CDR3 loop reads CASTVTDSSGNTIYF. The CDR3 coding sequence is TGTGCCAGTACCGTGACAGATTCCTCTGGAAACACCATATATTTT. The chain uses TRBV19 and TRBJ1-3, with D maybe TRBD1 (5 bases). CDR1 LNHDA and CDR2 SQIVND come from the germline V gene (reference sequence). The CDR3 runs to 15 residues. Between the trimmed V and J ends, which lost 7 bases and 0 bases, there was a span of 13 bases.

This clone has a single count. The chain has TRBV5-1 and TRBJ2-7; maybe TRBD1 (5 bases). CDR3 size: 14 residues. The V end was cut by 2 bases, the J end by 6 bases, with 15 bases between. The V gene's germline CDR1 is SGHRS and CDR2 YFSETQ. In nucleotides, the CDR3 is TGCGCCAGCAGCTTAGCACAGAGGACATCCGAGCAGTACTTC. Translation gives CASSLAQRTSEQYF.

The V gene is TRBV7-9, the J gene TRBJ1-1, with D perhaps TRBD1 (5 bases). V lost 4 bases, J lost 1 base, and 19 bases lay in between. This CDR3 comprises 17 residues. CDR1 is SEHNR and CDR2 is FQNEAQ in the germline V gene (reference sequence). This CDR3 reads CASSSQSRRGENTEAFF. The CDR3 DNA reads TGTGCCAGCAGCTCACAATCACGGCGGGGGGAGAACACTGAAGCTTTCTTT.

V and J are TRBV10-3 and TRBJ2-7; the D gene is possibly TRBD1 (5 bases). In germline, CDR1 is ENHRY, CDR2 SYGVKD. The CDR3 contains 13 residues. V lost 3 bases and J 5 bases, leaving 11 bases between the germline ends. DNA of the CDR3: TGTGCCATCAGTGAAGGGGAAGGGGACGAGCAGTACTTC. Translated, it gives CAISEGEGDEQYF.

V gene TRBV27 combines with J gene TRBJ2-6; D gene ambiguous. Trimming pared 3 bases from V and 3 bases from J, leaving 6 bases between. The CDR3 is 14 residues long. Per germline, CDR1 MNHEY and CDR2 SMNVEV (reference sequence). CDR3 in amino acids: CASSFLGGANVLTF. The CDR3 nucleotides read TGTGCCAGCAGTTTTCTAGGTGGGGCCAACGTCCTGACTTTC.

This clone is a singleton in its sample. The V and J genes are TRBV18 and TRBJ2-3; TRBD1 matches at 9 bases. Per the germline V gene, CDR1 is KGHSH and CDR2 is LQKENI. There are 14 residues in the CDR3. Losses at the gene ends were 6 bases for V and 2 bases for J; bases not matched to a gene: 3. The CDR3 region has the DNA TGTGCCAGCTCCCGGACAGGGGTCACAGATACGCAGTATTTT. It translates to CASSRTGVTDTQYF.

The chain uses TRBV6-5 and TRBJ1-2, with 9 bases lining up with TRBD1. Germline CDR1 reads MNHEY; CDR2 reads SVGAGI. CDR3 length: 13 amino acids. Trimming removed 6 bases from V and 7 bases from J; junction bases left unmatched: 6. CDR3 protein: CASRGTGFAGYTF. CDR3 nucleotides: TGTGCCAGCAGGGGGACAGGGTTCGCTGGCTACACCTTC.

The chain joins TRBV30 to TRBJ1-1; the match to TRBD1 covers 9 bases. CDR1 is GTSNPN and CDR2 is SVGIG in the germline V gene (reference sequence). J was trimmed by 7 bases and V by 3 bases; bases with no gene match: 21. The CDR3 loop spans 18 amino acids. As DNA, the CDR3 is TGTGCCTGGAGCGTTTGGACAGGGGATCTATTTGGCACCATTGAAGCTTTCTTT. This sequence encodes CAWSVWTGDLFGTIEAFF.

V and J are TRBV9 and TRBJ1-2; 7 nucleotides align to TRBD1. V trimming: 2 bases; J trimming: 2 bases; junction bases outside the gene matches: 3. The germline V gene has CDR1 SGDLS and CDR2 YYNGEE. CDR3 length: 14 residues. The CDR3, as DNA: TGTGCCAGCAGCGTGGGGGACAGCAACTATGGCTACACCTTC. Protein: CASSVGDSNYGYTF. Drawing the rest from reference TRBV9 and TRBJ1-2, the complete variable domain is DSGVTQTPKHLITATGQRVTLRCSPRSGDLSVYWYQQSLDQGLQFLIQYYNGEERAKGNILERFSAQQFPDLHSELNLSSLELGDSALYFCASSVGDSNYGYTFGSGTRLTVV.

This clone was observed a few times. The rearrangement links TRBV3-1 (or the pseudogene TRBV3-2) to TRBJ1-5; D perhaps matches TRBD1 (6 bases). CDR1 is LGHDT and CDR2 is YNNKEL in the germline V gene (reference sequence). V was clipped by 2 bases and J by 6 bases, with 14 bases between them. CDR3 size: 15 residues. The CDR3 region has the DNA TGTGCCAGCAGCCAAAACGCACAGGGAATTCAGCCCCAGCATTTT. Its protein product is CASSQNAQGIQPQHF.

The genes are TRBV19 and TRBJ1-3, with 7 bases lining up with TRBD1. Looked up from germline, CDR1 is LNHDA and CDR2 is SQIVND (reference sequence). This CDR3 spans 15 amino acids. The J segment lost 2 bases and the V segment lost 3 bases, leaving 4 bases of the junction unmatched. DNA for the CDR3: TGTGCCAGTAGTATCGACAGGGTGGCTGGAAACACCATATATTTT. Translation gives CASSIDRVAGNTIYF. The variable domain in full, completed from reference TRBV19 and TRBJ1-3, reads DGGITQSPKYLFRKEGQNVTLSCEQNLNHDAMYWYRQDPGQGLRLIYYSQIVNDFQKGDIAEGYSVSREKKESFPLTVTSAQKNPTAFYLCASSIDRVAGNTIYFGEGSWLTVV.

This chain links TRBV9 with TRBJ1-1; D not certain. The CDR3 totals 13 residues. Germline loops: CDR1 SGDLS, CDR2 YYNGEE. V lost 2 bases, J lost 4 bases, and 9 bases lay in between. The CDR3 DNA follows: TGTGCCAGCAGCGTGAGAAGAGGCACTGAAGCTTTCTTT. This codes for CASSVRRGTEAFF.

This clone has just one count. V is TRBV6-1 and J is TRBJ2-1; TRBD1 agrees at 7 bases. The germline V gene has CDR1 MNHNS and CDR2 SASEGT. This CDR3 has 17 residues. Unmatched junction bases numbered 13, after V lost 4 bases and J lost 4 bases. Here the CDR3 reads CASSVFRQGTQYNEQFF. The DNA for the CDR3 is TGTGCCAGCAGTGTTTTTCGACAGGGCACACAATACAATGAGCAGTTCTTC.

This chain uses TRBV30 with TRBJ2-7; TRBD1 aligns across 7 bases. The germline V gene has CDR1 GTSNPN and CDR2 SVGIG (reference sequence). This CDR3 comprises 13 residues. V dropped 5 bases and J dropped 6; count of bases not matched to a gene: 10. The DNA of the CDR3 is TGTGCCTGGCGACAGGGAGAGATCGGCGAGCAGTACTTC. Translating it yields CAWRQGEIGEQYF.